One and the same sample provided the 26 T cell receptor beta chains below, sequenced in a study of T cell responses to AZD1222 COVID-19 vaccine. Here immunoSEQ multiplex PCR was the method, and the copy in TCRdb shows in-frame clones only, minus some. The profile covers 75,000 to 95,000 clones, with about 88% appearing a single time and approximately 4.2% taken by the ten largest. Material: peripheral blood, obtained on day 0 of AZD1222 vaccination. The origin of the receptors is an adult in good health.

The V gene is TRBV5-5, the J gene TRBJ2-7; D may be TRBD2 (6 bases). V was pared by 0 bases and J by 3 bases, with 19 bases between. This CDR3 region has 17 residues. Germline V gives CDR1 SGHKS, CDR2 YYEKEE (reference sequence). The CDR3, as DNA: TGTGCCAGCAGCTTGGGGGTGTCTAGCGCCGAATACTACGAGCAGTACTTC. It is translated as CASSLGVSSAEYYEQYF.

CDR3 DNA sequence: TGTGCCAGCTCACCTACGGAAGGGGGTGGCAATCAGCCCCAGCATTTT. Translation gives CASSPTEGGGNQPQHF. The chain combines TRBV18 with TRBJ1-5; a possible D gene is TRBD1 (6 bases). The CDR3 totals 16 residues. Germline lookup yields CDR1 KGHSH and CDR2 LQKENI. Trimming left V 3 bases short and J 2 bases short, with 14 bases between.

The V and J genes are TRBV10-3 and TRBJ2-3; D is possibly TRBD1 (5 bases). Germline values: CDR1 ENHRY, CDR2 SYGVKD. The germline V and J ends were trimmed by 8 bases and 3 bases, with 9 bases remaining between them. This CDR3 spans 12 amino acids. The CDR3 DNA follows: TGTGCCATCGCCGACAGTACAGATACGCAGTATTTT. As protein: CAIADSTDTQYF.

The V and J genes are TRBV19 and TRBJ1-1; a weak D match, TRBD1 (6 bases). The CDR3 contains 15 residues. V lost 0 bases to trimming and J lost 7 bases, with 15 bases between them. Per germline, CDR1 LNHDA and CDR2 SQIVND (reference sequence). CDR3 nucleotides: TGTGCCAGTAGTATAGAGGAGTTCTTAGGGGGTGAAGCTTTCTTT. Translation gives CASSIEEFLGGEAFF.

The chain combines TRBV18 with TRBJ1-3, with 7 nucleotides matching TRBD1. CDR1 KGHSH and CDR2 LQKENI come from the germline V gene. The V segment lost 3 bases and the J segment 4 bases; nucleotides outside the gene matches: 9. This CDR3 contains 16 residues. CDR3 bases: TGTGCCAGCTCACCTTCACAGGGGCTGGACGGAAACACCATATATTTT. It specifies CASSPSQGLDGNTIYF.

The chain links TRBV2 to TRBJ2-7; D not resolved. V was pared by 5 bases and J by 0 bases, with 11 bases between. Germline V gene data show CDR1 as SNHLY and CDR2 as FYNNEI. This CDR3 is built from 14 residues. CDR3 nucleotide sequence: TGTGCCAGCAGTTCCGCCACCAGCTCCTACGAGCAGTACTTC. Its protein product is CASSSATSSYEQYF.

A single count supports this clone. Here the CDR3 reads CATSDSGYGYTF. CDR3 nucleotide sequence: TGTGCCACCAGTGACAGTGGTTATGGCTACACCTTC. This chain uses TRBV24-1 with TRBJ1-2; no firm D call. The CDR3 totals 12 residues. The V gene's germline CDR1 is KGHDR and CDR2 SFDVKD. V gave up 4 bases and J gave up 5 bases, with 7 bases separating them.

The rearrangement links TRBV24-1 to TRBJ2-1; a weak D match, TRBD2 (6 bases). Trimming pared 11 bases from V and 2 bases from J, leaving 15 bases between. This CDR3 region has 14 residues. Germline V gene lookup returns CDR1 KGHDR and CDR2 SFDVKD. The CDR3 bases are TGTGCCATCGCTCCTAGCGACGCCTACAATGAGCAGTTCTTC. Its protein is CAIAPSDAYNEQFF.

J is TRBJ2-2 and V is TRBV24-1; D uncertain. This CDR3 spans 15 amino acids. Germline CDR1 reads KGHDR; CDR2 reads SFDVKD. V was clipped by 3 bases and J by 3 bases, with 10 bases between them. Here the CDR3 reads CATSDANTYTGELFF. CDR3 DNA sequence: TGTGCCACCAGTGATGCGAACACCTACACCGGGGAGCTGTTTTTT.

This clone turned up a few times. The sample contains more than one DNA sequence encoding this CDR3. The gene calls are TRBV5-1 and TRBJ2-3; D unclear. The V gene's germline CDR1 is SGHRS and CDR2 YFSETQ. CDR3 length: 13 amino acids. V was pared by 2 bases and J by 0 bases, with 4 bases between. In DNA, the CDR3 is TGCGCCAGCAGCTTAGGCAGCACAGATACGCAGTATTTT. It translates to CASSLGSTDTQYF. The complete variable domain, with remaining parts taken from reference TRBV5-1 and TRBJ2-3, reads KAGVTQTPRYLIKTRGQQVTLSCSPISGHRSVSWYQQTPGQGLQFLFEYFSETQRNKGNFPGRFSGRQFSNSRSEMNVSTLELGDSALYLCASSLGSTDTQYFGPGTRLTVL.

This rearrangement joins TRBV27 to TRBJ1-2; the match to TRBD1 covers 7 bases. CDR3 length equals 12 residues. The V and J ends lost 5 bases and 8 bases, in that order; junction bases with no gene match: 5. Germline lookup yields CDR1 MNHEY and CDR2 SMNVEV (reference sequence). The CDR3 DNA reads TGTGCCAGCAGTCCCCAGGGGGGCGGCTACACCTTC. Its protein is CASSPQGGGYTF.

The rearrangement uses TRBV10-3 and TRBJ2-7; 11 bases agree with TRBD2. Per the germline V gene, CDR1 is ENHRY and CDR2 is SYGVKD. The CDR3 has 14 residues. The V segment lost 7 bases and the J segment 7 bases; nucleotides outside the gene matches: 9. The CDR3 sequence is CAIKQLAGVEEQYF. CDR3 sequence (DNA): TGTGCCATCAAACAACTAGCGGGAGTGGAAGAGCAGTACTTC.

The chain is built from TRBV27 and TRBJ2-2, with D possibly called TRBD1 or TRBD2 (5 bases each). CDR3 size: 15 residues. Germline V gene sequence: CDR1 MNHEY, CDR2 SMNVEV (reference sequence). V was cut by 3 bases and J by 6 bases, with 14 bases left in between. CDR3 loop: CASSFWAGSSGELFF. Written as DNA, the CDR3 is TGTGCCAGCAGTTTCTGGGCAGGGAGTTCCGGGGAGCTGTTTTTT.

This clone was picked up one time. The rearrangement joins TRBV11-3 to TRBJ2-7, with unresolved D. V lost 0 bases and J 10 bases, leaving 10 bases between the germline ends. Germline CDR1 and CDR2: SGHNT and YENEEA. CDR3 length: 12 amino acids. CDR3 sequence reads: CASSLDSVIQYF. CDR3 coding DNA: TGTGCCAGCAGCTTAGATTCGGTTATTCAGTACTTC.

DNA for the CDR3: TGCGCCAGCAGCCAAATCGCCGGGACCTACACCTTC. Encoded protein: CASSQIAGTYTF. The chain recombines TRBV4-1 with TRBJ1-2; D possibly corresponds to TRBD1 (5 bases). CDR1 is MGHRA, CDR2 YSYEKL, per germline. The V end lost 2 bases, the J end lost 10 bases, and 11 bases lay between the germline ends. The CDR3 consists of 12 residues.

The chain couples TRBV10-3 to TRBJ2-7; 15 bases align to TRBD2. The V and J ends lost 7 bases and 0 bases, in that order; junction bases with no gene match: 7. Per the germline V gene, CDR1 is ENHRY and CDR2 is SYGVKD. The CDR3 totals 17 residues. The CDR3 DNA sequence: TGTGCCATCACTCCCGGGACTAGCGGGGGGAGCTCCTACGAGCAGTACTTC. Its protein is CAITPGTSGGSSYEQYF.

The chain employs TRBV29-1 and TRBJ2-2, with 7 bases identical to TRBD1. V lost 6 bases, J lost 3 bases, and 16 bases stayed unmatched. Per germline, CDR1 SQVTM and CDR2 ANQGSEA. This CDR3 comprises 17 residues. The DNA for the CDR3 is TGCAGCGTCCTCAGACAGGGCCAAGACATTTACACCGGGGAGCTGTTTTTT. Protein: CSVLRQGQDIYTGELFF.

The CDR3: CASSFGRVDGYTF. The CDR3 region has the DNA TGTGCCAGCAGCTTCGGTAGGGTGGATGGCTACACCTTC. V and J are TRBV5-6 and TRBJ1-2, with D hard to call. From germline, CDR1 is SGHDT and CDR2 YYEEEE. This CDR3 contains 13 residues. Trimming removed 2 bases from V and 6 bases from J, with 11 bases in between.

The chain has TRBV30 and TRBJ1-6; D is unresolved. Germline loops: CDR1 GTSNPN, CDR2 SVGIG (reference sequence). This CDR3 has 13 amino acids. V lost 4 bases to trimming and J lost 3 bases, with 7 bases between them. CDR3 bases: TGTGCCTGGACCGACGGCTATAATTCACCCCTCCACTTT. It translates to CAWTDGYNSPLHF.

The chain links TRBV15 to TRBJ2-1, with 7 bases fitting TRBD2. The germline CDR1 and CDR2 sequences are LNHNV and YYDKDF (reference sequence). The CDR3 has 16 residues. After removal of 1 base from V and 5 bases from J, the junction contained 8 bases not matched to a gene. CDR3 residues: CATSRGGSGGNNEQFF. The DNA of the CDR3 is TGTGCCACCAGCAGAGGAGGATCCGGGGGGAACAATGAGCAGTTCTTC.

This chain connects TRBV5-8 to TRBJ1-2, with 7 bases that match TRBD1. This CDR3 spans 14 amino acids. Germline-derived CDR1 and CDR2 are SGHTS and YDEGEE. Trimming cost V 3 bases and J 4 bases; bases outside gene matches: 6. CDR3 in DNA: TGTGCCAGCAGCTGGGGAGGGGGCAGCTATGGCTACACCTTC. Translating gives CASSWGGGSYGYTF.

The chain recombines TRBV7-7 with TRBJ1-4; tentatively, D is TRBD1 (6 bases). The ends were cut back, 5 bases at V and 8 bases at J, with 18 bases in the middle. Germline lookup yields CDR1 SSHAT and CDR2 FNYEAQ (reference sequence). CDR3 length equals 15 residues. CDR3 sequence (DNA): TGTGCCAGCAGCACCCGGCCGGGGGCTGGGGAAAAACTGTTTTTT. Its translation is CASSTRPGAGEKLFF.

By frequency in the sample, this clone is medium-sized. The V and J genes are TRBV30 and TRBJ2-2; D gene unclear. Germline values: CDR1 GTSNPN, CDR2 SVGIG (reference sequence). Trimming cost V 3 bases and J 6 bases, with 17 bases left between them. The CDR3 spans 15 residues. CDR3 in DNA: TGTGCCTGGAGCTTTGCGGAGCGTACGGCCGGGGAGCTGTTTTTT. Amino acids: CAWSFAERTAGELFF.

The chain joins TRBV18 to TRBJ2-1, with D uncertain. The CDR3 sequence is 14 residues long. Germline assignment: CDR1 KGHSH and CDR2 LQKENI. Trimming shortened V by 4 bases and J by 1 base, and 8 bases separated the two germline ends. CDR3 nucleotides: TGTGCCAGCTCACTTTGGGCTTCCTACAATGAGCAGTTCTTC. Encoded protein: CASSLWASYNEQFF.

In its sample, this clone was seen once. This chain connects TRBV30 to TRBJ2-3; 8 bases are shared with TRBD1. The ends lost 0 bases at V and 4 bases at J; junction bases unmatched: 0. The CDR3 is made up of 13 amino acids. Germline assignment: CDR1 GTSNPN and CDR2 SVGIG (reference sequence). The CDR3 bases are TGTGCCTGGAGTGTACAGGGGGCAGATACGCAGTATTTT. It codes for CAWSVQGADTQYF.

The genes are TRBV2 and TRBJ1-1; D not certain. Deletions cut 7 bases from V and 4 bases from J, with 16 bases between. The CDR3 runs 14 residues. CDR1 and CDR2 from the germline V gene are SNHLY and FYNNEI. CDR3 residues: CASIISAETTEAFF. CDR3 DNA: TGTGCCAGCATTATTTCGGCGGAGACCACTGAAGCTTTCTTT. The full variable domain, completed using reference TRBV2 and TRBJ1-1, is EPEVTQTPSHQVTQMGQEVILRCVPISNHLYFYWYRQILGQKVEFLVSFYNNEISEKSEIFDDQFSVERPDGSNFTLKIRSTKLEDSAMYFCASIISAETTEAFFGQGTRLTVV.